The table lists the clone carrying this TCR beta chain with many counts. The antigen remains undetermined. All patients were treatment-naive before thyroid surgery. The data originate from a study of metastatic and nonmetastatic thyroid tumors. Study-wide context: Both malignant and benign thyroid patients supplied peripheral blood and tumor or nodule tissue samples, across which the repertoires of these patients were then compared. General study results and limits: A significant increase in TCR beta diversity was reportedly seen in malignant thyroid tumors relative to benign nodules, in blood and tumor.

Per the germline V gene, CDR1 is LGHNA and CDR2 is YSLEER. The CDR3 is 16 amino acids. The V end was cut by 4 bases, the J end by 3 bases, with 13 bases between. TCRdb used MiXCR to call clones anew from the PCR reads. The sample consists of tens of thousands of clones, over 15% of them appearing once. The receptor comes from a female donor with papillary thyroid cancer or a benign thyroid nodule (not recorded which). Some clones in this sample may be carry-over from other donors' samples. The sample comprised blood. The chain recombines TRBV4-3 with TRBJ2-6; D might be TRBD1 (6 bases). CDR3 nucleotides: TGCGCCAGCAGCCGAGCCCCAGGGGATGGGGCCAACGTCCTGACTTTC. Amino acids: CASSRAPGDGANVLTF.